This TCR beta chain was captured by sequencing in a study of shared clonotypes between healthy human individuals. TCRdb keeps only in-frame clones here, not all; method: immunoSEQ multiplex PCR. This sample has about 1.5 million clones, with around 98% found just once. Trimming took 11 bases from V and 9 from J; bases not matched to a gene: 12. Germline CDR1 reads LNHDA; CDR2 reads SQIVND (reference sequence). The CDR3 has 13 residues. This TCR was sampled from a man aged 25 to 45 in good health. Input material: naive CD4+ T cells sorted from blood. As to subset: CD45RA+ positively selected. The chain uses TRBV19 and TRBJ2-1; TRBD1 agrees at 8 bases. The CDR3 DNA is TGTGCCTCCCAACACAGGGGGGTTAGTGAGCAGTTCTTC. Protein: CASQHRGVSEQFF.